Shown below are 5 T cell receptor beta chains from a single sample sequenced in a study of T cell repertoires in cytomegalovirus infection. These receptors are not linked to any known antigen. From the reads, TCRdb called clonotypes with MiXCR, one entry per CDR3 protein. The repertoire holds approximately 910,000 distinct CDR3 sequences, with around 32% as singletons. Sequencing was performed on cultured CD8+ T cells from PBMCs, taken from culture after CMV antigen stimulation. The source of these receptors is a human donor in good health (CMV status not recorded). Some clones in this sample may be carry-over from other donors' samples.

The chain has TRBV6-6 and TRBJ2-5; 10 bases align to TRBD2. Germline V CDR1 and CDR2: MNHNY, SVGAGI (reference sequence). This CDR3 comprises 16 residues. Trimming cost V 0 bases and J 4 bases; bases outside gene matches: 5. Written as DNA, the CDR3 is TGTGCCAGCAGTTACTCTAGCGGGGGGATCCGAGAGACCCAGTACTTC. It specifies CASSYSSGGIRETQYF.

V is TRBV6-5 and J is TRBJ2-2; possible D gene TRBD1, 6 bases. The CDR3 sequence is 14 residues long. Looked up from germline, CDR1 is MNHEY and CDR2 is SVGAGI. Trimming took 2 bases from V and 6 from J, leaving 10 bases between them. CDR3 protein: CASSYLQGSGELFF. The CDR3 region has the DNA TGTGCCAGCAGTTACCTCCAGGGGTCCGGGGAGCTGTTTTTT.

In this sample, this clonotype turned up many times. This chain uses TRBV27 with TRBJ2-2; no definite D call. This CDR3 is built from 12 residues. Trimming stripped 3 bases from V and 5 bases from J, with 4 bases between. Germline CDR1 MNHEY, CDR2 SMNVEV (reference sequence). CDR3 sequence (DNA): TGTGCCAGCAGTTTTAGGACCGGGGAGCTGTTTTTT. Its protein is CASSFRTGELFF.

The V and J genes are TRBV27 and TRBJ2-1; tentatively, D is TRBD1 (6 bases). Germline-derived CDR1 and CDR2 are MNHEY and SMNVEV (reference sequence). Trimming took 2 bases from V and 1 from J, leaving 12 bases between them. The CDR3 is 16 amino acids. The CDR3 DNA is TGTGCCAGCAGTTTAAGGTATAGGGGGTCCTACAATGAGCAGTTCTTC. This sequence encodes CASSLRYRGSYNEQFF.

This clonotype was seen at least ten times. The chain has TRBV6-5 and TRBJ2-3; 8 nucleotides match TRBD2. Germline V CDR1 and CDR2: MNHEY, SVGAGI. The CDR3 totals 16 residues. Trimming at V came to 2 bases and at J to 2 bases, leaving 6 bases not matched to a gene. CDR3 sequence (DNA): TGTGCCAGCAGTTACGGACTAGCCACAAACACAGATACGCAGTATTTT. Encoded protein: CASSYGLATNTDTQYF.